Sequencing of this T cell receptor beta chain was carried out in a study of blood T cell repertoires in COVID-19. Across the study: COVID-19 samples from acute and convalescent phases originated in the United States, Italy and Spain. PBMCs, B-cell-depleted T cells, or T cells provided the cDNA or gDNA that made up the material.

As originally analysed: Reference gene primer amplification gave estimated nucleated cell counts. Assay used: immunoSEQ multiplex PCR; TCRdb lists only in-frame clones, some missing. V, J and clone size reflect that table, while D and trimming were determined from the DNA. The sample shows over 300,000 clones, approximately 88% of them seen only once. The V and J ends lost 3 bases and 1 base, in that order; junction bases with no gene match: 1. Germline-derived CDR1 and CDR2 are SGHDN and FVKESK. The CDR3 runs to 15 residues. The chain links TRBV14 to TRBJ2-1, with 9 positions matching TRBD2. The sequencing input was peripheral blood. This TCR was recovered from a man aged 18 to 30 who had recovered from COVID-19. The CDR3 coding sequence is TGTGCCAGCAGCCAGAGCGGGAGGTCCTACAATGAGCAGTTCTTC. This encodes CASSQSGRSYNEQFF. Drawing the rest from reference TRBV14 and TRBJ2-1, the complete variable domain is EAGVTQFPSHSVIEKGQTVTLRCDPISGHDNLYWYRRVMGKEIKFLLHFVKESKQDESGMPNNRFLAERTGGTYSTLKVQPAELEDSGVYFCASSQSGRSYNEQFFGPGTRLTVL.